These T cell receptor beta chains were read from a single sample in a study of T cells in Graves' hyperthyroidism and ophthalmopathy. TCRdb re-called the multiplex PCR reads through MiXCR, storing one row per CDR3 protein. The sample lists some 700,000 distinct CDR3 sequences, around 15% occurring once. The source material was blood. The receptors stem from a middle-aged man with Graves' hyperthyroidism. Each CDR3 is given with its conserved first and last residue. Each record gives: D gene, clone size, V gene, J gene, CDR3 protein, CDR3 DNA. A D gene is named only where the DNA matches it firmly. Clone size is shown for a subset of rows, as once, few, many or a class of expanded clone.

>.|.|TRBV29-1|TRBJ1-3
CSVATGTGGNTIYF
TGCAGCGTTGCTACAGGGACTGGAGGAAACACCATATATTTT
>TRBD2|.|TRBV6-1|TRBJ2-2
CASKRTSGVNTGELFF
TGTGCCAGCAAACGGACTAGCGGGGTGAACACCGGGGAGCTGTTTTTT
>TRBD2|.|TRBV19|TRBJ2-1
CASSILAGVSSYNEQFF
TGTGCCAGTAGTATACTAGCGGGAGTTAGCTCCTACAATGAGCAGTTCTTC
>TRBD1|many|TRBV6-2/TRBV6-3|TRBJ2-7
CASLPRGGQGSYEQYF
TGTGCCAGCCTCCCAAGAGGGGGACAGGGCAGCTACGAGCAGTACTTC
>TRBD1|many|TRBV19|TRBJ1-1
CASTDRGRAEAFF
TGTGCCAGTACCGACAGGGGCCGTGCTGAAGCTTTCTTT
>.|many|TRBV3-1|TRBJ1-2
CASSQRTSGYTF
TGTGCCAGCAGCCAGAGGACGAGCGGCTACACCTTC
>.|.|TRBV7-9|TRBJ1-5
CASSLVPVGKSNQPQHF
TGTGCCAGCAGCTTAGTTCCTGTGGGGAAAAGCAATCAGCCCCAGCATTTT
>.|.|TRBV19|TRBJ2-7
CASRGITYEQYF
TGTGCCAGTAGGGGTATTACCTACGAGCAGTACTTC
>.|.|TRBV4-1|TRBJ1-6
CASSQDRGGGSPLHF
TGCGCCAGCAGCCAAGACAGGGGAGGTGGATCACCCCTCCACTTT
>.|many|TRBV7-3|TRBJ2-5
CASSLRPPDRQETQYF
TGTGCCAGCAGCCTGAGACCCCCGGACAGACAAGAGACCCAGTACTTC
>TRBD2|many|TRBV5-1|TRBJ2-3
CASSPGTSGTSTDTQYF
TGCGCCAGCAGCCCCGGGACTAGCGGAACTAGCACAGATACGCAGTATTTT
>TRBD1|.|TRBV28|TRBJ1-4
CASSLSPGQGDEKLFF
TGTGCCAGCAGTTTAAGCCCGGGACAGGGAGATGAAAAACTGTTTTTT
>.|many|TRBV7-9|TRBJ1-1
CASSLGQRPRAFF
TGTGCCAGCAGCTTAGGACAGCGGCCCAGGGCTTTCTTT
>.|.|TRBV9|TRBJ2-3
CASNTGLTDTQYF
TGTGCCAGCAACACAGGCCTCACAGATACGCAGTATTTT
>.|few|TRBV5-5|TRBJ2-6
CASTPQSSGANVLTF
TGTGCCAGCACCCCCCAGAGCTCTGGGGCCAACGTCCTGACTTTC
>.|.|TRBV28|TRBJ1-1
CASSFPGRPSLRGTEAFF
TGTGCCAGCAGTTTCCCGGGACGTCCCTCCCTTCGCGGCACTGAAGCTTTCTTT
>TRBD2|many|TRBV7-2|TRBJ2-5
CASTLGRGASGRRETQYF
TGTGCCAGCACCCTAGGGAGAGGTGCTAGCGGGAGGAGAGAGACCCAGTACTTC
>.|.|TRBV7-9|TRBJ1-3
CASSSSAKGSTIYF
TGTGCCAGCAGCTCCTCGGCCAAGGGGTCCACCATATACTTT
>TRBD2|many|TRBV7-9|TRBJ2-7
CASSPSGTNSEQYF
TGTGCCAGCAGCCCAAGCGGGACTAACTCCGAGCAGTACTTC
>TRBD1|.|TRBV27|TRBJ1-1
CASRVQTGGSVTEAFF
TGTGCCAGCAGAGTTCAGACAGGGGGCAGCGTCACTGAAGCTTTCTTT
>TRBD1|many|TRBV25-1|TRBJ2-3
CASSGEPGQGAYYRTDTQYF
TGTGCCAGCAGTGGCGAGCCGGGACAGGGGGCCTACTACCGCACAGATACGCAGTATTTT
>TRBD2|.|TRBV20-1|TRBJ2-1
CSARSSGRARLDEQFF
TGCAGTGCTAGATCCAGCGGGAGGGCCCGGTTGGATGAGCAGTTCTTC
>TRBD2|few|TRBV11-2|TRBJ2-3
CASSQGEGLAGADTQYF
TGTGCCAGCAGCCAAGGGGAGGGACTAGCGGGAGCAGATACGCAGTATTTT
>TRBD2|.|TRBV6-2/TRBV6-3|TRBJ2-1
CASSYSGGRTSNEQFF
TGTGCCAGCAGTTACTCGGGCGGGAGGACGTCCAATGAGCAGTTCTTC
>.|.|TRBV2|TRBJ2-7
CASIDGTQRRDEQYF
TGTGCCAGCATCGATGGGACACAGCGGAGGGACGAGCAGTACTTC
>TRBD2|many|TRBV12-3/TRBV12-4|TRBJ2-1
CASIERTGLAGEQFF
TGTGCCAGCATCGAAAGGACAGGACTAGCGGGAGAGCAGTTCTTC
>TRBD2|few|TRBV7-2|TRBJ2-2
CASSHPLLAGDWFTGELFF
TGTGCCAGCAGCCATCCCCTTCTAGCGGGAGATTGGTTTACCGGGGAGCTGTTTTTT
>.|.|TRBV30|TRBJ2-1
CAWRTYMGFQFF
TGTGCCTGGAGGACCTATATGGGATTTCAGTTCTTC
>.|many|TRBV3-1|TRBJ2-1
CASSQDWGTSPYNEQFF
TGTGCCAGCAGCCAAGATTGGGGGACTTCTCCATACAATGAGCAGTTCTTC
>.|many|TRBV27|TRBJ1-5
CASSLGLNQPQHF
TGTGCCAGCAGCTTAGGGCTCAATCAGCCCCAGCATTTT
>.|.|TRBV29-1|TRBJ1-1
CSASWSTEAFF
TGCAGCGCCTCGTGGTCAACTGAAGCTTTCTTT
>.|few|TRBV19|TRBJ2-7
CASSIAALSSYEQYF
TGTGCCAGTAGTATCGCAGCTCTTTCCTCCTACGAGCAGTACTTC
>.|.|TRBV5-6|TRBJ2-7
CASSFRTDNTYEQYF
TGTGCCAGCAGCTTCCGGACGGATAATACCTACGAGCAGTACTTC
>.|few|TRBV9|TRBJ2-5
CASSGQDAQYF
TGTGCCAGCAGCGGCCAAGACGCCCAGTACTTC
>TRBD1|.|TRBV4-2|TRBJ1-4
CASSQDRGAQKLFF
TGTGCCAGCAGCCAGGACAGGGGAGCCCAAAAACTGTTTTTT
>.|many|TRBV2|TRBJ1-1
CASSEGMGAEAFF
TGTGCCAGCAGTGAGGGGATGGGTGCTGAAGCTTTCTTT
>.|many|TRBV3-1|TRBJ1-6
CASSQEDRFPSPLHF
TGTGCCAGCAGCCAAGAGGATAGGTTCCCCTCACCCCTCCACTTT
>.|many|TRBV6-1|TRBJ1-1
CASSYYTGPLNAFF
TGTGCCAGCAGTTATTACACAGGGCCCCTGAATGCTTTCTTT
>TRBD2|.|TRBV30|TRBJ2-5
CAWSRLAGVETQYF
TGTGCCTGGAGTCGTTTAGCGGGAGTAGAGACCCAGTACTTC
>TRBD1|many|TRBV19|TRBJ2-5
CASQTGTDGETQYF
TGTGCCAGTCAAACCGGGACAGACGGAGAGACCCAGTACTTC
>.|many|TRBV7-6|TRBJ2-2
CASSLSGQLGTGELFF
TGTGCCAGCAGCTTAAGTGGACAACTCGGGACCGGGGAGCTGTTTTTT
>.|many|TRBV7-3|TRBJ2-3
CASSPTGDYSTDTQYF
TGTGCCAGCAGCCCGACAGGGGACTATAGCACAGATACGCAGTATTTT
>.|many|TRBV20-1|TRBJ2-1
CSARDLEGVDNEQFF
TGCAGTGCTAGAGATCTAGAGGGAGTGGATAATGAGCAGTTCTTC
>.|few|TRBV29-1|TRBJ2-1
CSGSLLERTLRDEQFF
TGCAGTGGGAGTTTATTGGAAAGGACGCTCCGTGATGAGCAGTTCTTC
>.|few|TRBV19|TRBJ1-2
CASSIAGVGTNYGYTF
TGTGCCAGTAGTATAGCCGGGGTCGGAACTAACTATGGCTACACCTTC
>.|many|TRBV14|TRBJ1-1
CASSQDLGNANTEAFF
TGTGCCAGCAGCCAAGATCTTGGAAACGCCAACACTGAAGCTTTCTTT
>.|.|TRBV12-3/TRBV12-4|TRBJ2-4
CASRTGTEVKNIQYF
TGTGCCAGCAGAACAGGGACTGAGGTCAAAAACATTCAGTACTTC
>.|.|TRBV5-4|TRBJ1-4
CASSPKDSTNEKLFF
TGTGCCAGCAGCCCCAAGGACTCAACTAATGAAAAACTGTTTTTT
>TRBD1|many|TRBV7-2|TRBJ2-5
CASSQTGGRETQYF
TGTGCCAGCAGCCAAACAGGGGGACGGGAGACCCAGTACTTC
>.|many|TRBV28|TRBJ2-7
CASSFQTRAPYEQYF
TGTGCCAGCAGTTTCCAGACTAGGGCGCCCTACGAGCAGTACTTC
>.|few|TRBV29-1|TRBJ1-2
CSVDSDNNYGYTF
TGCAGCGTTGATTCCGACAACAACTATGGCTACACCTTC
>TRBD1|many|TRBV12-3/TRBV12-4|TRBJ2-6
CASSIQGALSGANVLTF
TGTGCCAGCAGTATACAGGGGGCTTTATCTGGGGCCAACGTCCTGACTTTC
>.|many|TRBV11-2|TRBJ2-5
CASSFHTGTKETQYF
TGTGCCAGCAGCTTTCACACAGGGACTAAAGAGACCCAGTACTTC
>.|few|TRBV6-2/TRBV6-3|TRBJ1-5
CASTERRASNQPQHF
TGTGCCAGCACCGAGCGGAGGGCCAGCAATCAGCCCCAGCATTTT
>.|few|TRBV7-8|TRBJ1-4
CASSPFRQFNEKLFF
TGTGCCAGCAGCCCTTTCCGCCAGTTTAATGAAAAACTGTTTTTT
>.|.|TRBV12-3/TRBV12-4|TRBJ2-1
CASSFGEPAEQFF
TGTGCCAGCAGTTTCGGGGAGCCGGCTGAGCAGTTCTTC